Listed below are T cell receptor beta chains from one sample, sequenced in a study of cytomegalovirus exposure and HLA in healthy donors. The method was immunoSEQ multiplex PCR; TCRdb's version includes in-frame clones alone and lacks a portion of them. The sample totals nearly 200,000 clones. Sequencing was done on a sample of PBMCs. The source is a boy between 10 and 17 years old in good health and CMV-seronegative. Both conserved end residues are trimmed from each CDR3. The order of the fields is CDR3 protein, J gene, V gene.

ASSLAQGDTQY | TRBJ2-3 | TRBV5-1
ASSLVTGGNYEQY | TRBJ2-7 | TRBV28
ASSEGNGELF | TRBJ2-2 | TRBV19
ASSSGTSPGTYEQF | NA | TRBV5-4
ASSLGRDPLDEQY | NA | TRBV14
ANRDTETQY | TRBJ2-5 | TRBV2
ASGIGGARNIQY | TRBJ2-4 | TRBV2
ASMGARNSPLH | TRBJ1-6 | TRBV27
ASSQGLQETQY | TRBJ2-5 | TRBV4-1
ASSPQSNRGAGELF | TRBJ2-2 | TRBV18
ASSGLAGGTDTQY | TRBJ2-3 | TRBV6-6
ASSRDWVSQDTQY | TRBJ2-3 | TRBV11-2
AWSAGSGELF | TRBJ2-2 | TRBV30
ATLRGGINYGYT | TRBJ1-2 | TRBV6-5
ASSPGQGSIGYT | TRBJ1-2 | TRBV7-2
ASSQQGAATLNEKLF | TRBJ1-4 | TRBV4-1